A single sample is the source of the 14 T cell receptor beta chains below, sequenced in a study of blood T cell repertoires in COVID-19. TCRdb keeps only in-frame clones here, not all; method: immunoSEQ multiplex PCR. The sample lists about 170,000 clones, around 87% seen once, with 0.55% to 0.6% in the top ten. Source material: peripheral blood. These receptors were obtained from a man aged 60 to 75 with COVID-19, enrolled during active disease.

The chain links TRBV14 to TRBJ1-2; tentatively, D is TRBD1 (5 bases). The V end lost 0 bases, the J end lost 6 bases, and 11 bases lay between the germline ends. The germline gives CDR1 SGHDN, CDR2 FVKESK. The CDR3 extends over 14 amino acids. This chain's CDR3 is CASSQELRADGYTF. The CDR3 coding sequence is TGTGCCAGCAGCCAAGAGCTCAGGGCCGATGGCTACACCTTC.

This clone was picked up one time. The genes are TRBV27 and TRBJ1-2, with D tentatively TRBD1 (6 bases). The CDR3 sequence is 13 residues long. Between the trimmed V and J ends, which lost 5 bases and 2 bases, there was a span of 9 bases. CDR1 is MNHEY, CDR2 SMNVEV, per germline (reference sequence). CDR3 DNA sequence: TGTGCCAGCAGTCAACAGGGCAACTATGGCTACACCTTC. It encodes CASSQQGNYGYTF.

The chain recombines TRBV7-2 with TRBJ1-5; the match to TRBD1 covers 7 bases. With V trimmed by 1 base and J by 5 bases, 2 bases remained unmatched. The length of the CDR3 is 14 residues. Per germline, CDR1 SGHTA and CDR2 FQGNSA. The CDR3 loop is CASSLEDRYQPQHF. The CDR3 DNA follows: TGTGCCAGCAGCTTAGAGGACAGGTATCAGCCCCAGCATTTT.

The chain joins TRBV28 to TRBJ2-7, with 10 positions matching TRBD1. J gave up 3 bases and V 6 bases, and 2 bases lay outside the gene matches. From germline, CDR1 is MDHEN and CDR2 SYDVKM. The CDR3 runs to 13 residues. CDR3 residues: CASRWTGGYEQYF. The CDR3, as DNA: TGTGCCAGCAGGTGGACAGGGGGCTACGAGCAGTACTTC.

The chain uses TRBV29-1 and TRBJ1-1, with 7 bases matching TRBD1. V lost 4 bases to trimming and J lost 0 bases; unmatched junction nucleotides: 2. The CDR3 loop spans 13 amino acids. The germline V gene encodes CDR1 SQVTM and CDR2 ANQGSEA. In nucleotides, the CDR3 is TGCAGCGTTGCCGGGACAGTGAACACTGAAGCTTTCTTT. Its translation is CSVAGTVNTEAFF.

The chain is built from TRBV12-3 or TRBV12-4 and TRBJ1-1; D gene ambiguous. V was pared by 6 bases and J by 6 bases, with 14 bases between. The length of the CDR3 is 13 residues. The CDR3 spells CASRSRGRPEAFF. For the CDR3, the DNA is TGTGCCAGCAGATCGAGAGGAAGACCTGAAGCTTTCTTT.

The chain links TRBV7-3 to TRBJ2-1; D possibly corresponds to TRBD1 (5 bases). Germline CDR1 is SGHTA and CDR2 is FQGTGA. This CDR3 is 13 amino acids long. Trimming took 2 bases from V and 8 from J, leaving 10 bases between them. The CDR3 coding sequence is TGTGCCAGCAGCTTAGGGGCTGGGGATGAGCAGTTCTTC. It translates to CASSLGAGDEQFF.

This clone has a handful of counts. DNA of the CDR3: TGCGCCAGCAGCCCTAGATTTCCAGCGAACACTGAAGCTTTCTTT. It yields the protein CASSPRFPANTEAFF. The chain employs TRBV4-1 and TRBJ1-1, with D uncertain. The germline V and J ends were trimmed by 4 bases and 1 base, with 13 bases remaining between them. Germline V CDR1 and CDR2: MGHRA, YSYEKL. This CDR3 region has 15 residues.

V is TRBV28 and J is TRBJ2-4; 8 positions agree with TRBD2. Germline loops: CDR1 MDHEN, CDR2 SYDVKM. This CDR3 comprises 17 residues. J lost 2 bases, V lost 3 bases, and 9 bases had no gene match. The CDR3 DNA sequence: TGTGCCAGCAGTTTCGGTGCGGGGGGTTTAACCAAAAACATTCAGTACTTC. Protein sequence: CASSFGAGGLTKNIQYF. The variable domain in full, with the rest retrieved from reference TRBV28 and TRBJ2-4, is DVKVTQSSRYLVKRTGEKVFLECVQDMDHENMFWYRQDPGLGLRLIYFSYDVKMKEKGDIPEGYSVSREKKERFSLILESASTNQTSMYLCASSFGAGGLTKNIQYFGAGTRLSVL.

This chain joins TRBV25-1 and TRBJ2-1; TRBD2 matches 11 bases. The CDR3 length is 18 residues. Germline CDR1 MGHDK, CDR2 SYGVNS. V was pared by 1 base and J by 0 bases, with 5 bases of the junction left unmatched. DNA for the CDR3: TGTGCCAGCAGTGAATTACCGGGACTAGCGGCCTCCTACAATGAGCAGTTCTTC. Its protein is CASSELPGLAASYNEQFF.

This chain connects TRBV19 to TRBJ2-6; the D gene is possibly TRBD1 (5 bases). CDR3 length equals 17 residues. Looked up from germline, CDR1 is LNHDA and CDR2 is SQIVND (reference sequence). The V end lost 5 bases, the J end lost 2 bases, and 16 bases lay between the germline ends. This CDR3 reads CASSRGRKGAGANVLTF. The CDR3 region has the DNA TGTGCCAGTAGTCGTGGTCGGAAAGGGGCTGGGGCCAACGTCCTGACTTTC. Using reference TRBV19 and TRBJ2-6 for the parts outside the CDR3, the full variable domain is DGGITQSPKYLFRKEGQNVTLSCEQNLNHDAMYWYRQDPGQGLRLIYYSQIVNDFQKGDIAEGYSVSREKKESFPLTVTSAQKNPTAFYLCASSRGRKGAGANVLTFGAGSRLTVL.

The chain is built from TRBV9 and TRBJ2-3, with 9 bases that match TRBD1. After removal of 4 bases from V and 0 bases from J, the junction contained 6 bases not matched to a gene. Germline-derived CDR1 and CDR2 are SGDLS and YYNGEE. The CDR3 totals 16 residues. The CDR3 is CASSPRDRDSTDTQYF. In DNA form, the CDR3 reads TGTGCCAGCAGCCCCCGGGACAGGGATAGCACAGATACGCAGTATTTT. The full variable domain, with the rest looked up from reference TRBV9 and TRBJ2-3, is DSGVTQTPKHLITATGQRVTLRCSPRSGDLSVYWYQQSLDQGLQFLIQYYNGEERAKGNILERFSAQQFPDLHSELNLSSLELGDSALYFCASSPRDRDSTDTQYFGPGTRLTVL.

This chain connects TRBV14 to TRBJ1-2, with D hard to call. This CDR3 is built from 12 residues. CDR1 and CDR2 from the germline V gene are SGHDN and FVKESK. V lost 1 base and J lost 8, with 8 bases in between. The CDR3 DNA reads as TGTGCCAGCAGCCAAGCCCTCTACGGCTACACCTTC. Its protein is CASSQALYGYTF.

The V call is TRBV4-2, the J call TRBJ1-4; weak D call: TRBD1 (6 bases). CDR1 and CDR2 from the germline V gene are LGHNA and YNFKEQ. This CDR3 has 16 amino acids. Trimming cost V 2 bases and J 0 bases, with 10 bases left between them. The CDR3 nucleotides read TGTGCCAGCAGCCAATCAAGGACAGCAACTAATGAAAAACTGTTTTTT. As protein: CASSQSRTATNEKLFF.